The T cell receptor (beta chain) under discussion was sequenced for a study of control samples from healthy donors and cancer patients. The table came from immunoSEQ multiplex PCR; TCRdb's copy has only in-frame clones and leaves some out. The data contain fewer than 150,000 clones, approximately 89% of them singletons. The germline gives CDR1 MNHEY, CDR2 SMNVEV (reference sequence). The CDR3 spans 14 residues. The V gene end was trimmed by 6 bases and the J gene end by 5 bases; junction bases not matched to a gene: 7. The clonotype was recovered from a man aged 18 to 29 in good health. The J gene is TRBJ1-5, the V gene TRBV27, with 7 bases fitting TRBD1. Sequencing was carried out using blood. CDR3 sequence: CASSSDRVDQPQHF. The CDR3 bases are TGTGCCAGCAGCTCCGACAGGGTGGATCAGCCCCAGCATTTT.